The sequence of this T cell receptor beta chain was determined in a study of OX40 agonist ivuxolimab in advanced cancers. Study details: Participants, around 80% male, averaged approximately 60 years of age, ranging from about 23 to 85. Findings of the study overall: Low normalized clonal expansion also occurred in some nonresponding patients.

CDR1 and CDR2 from the germline V gene are SQVTM and ANQGSEA. Deletions cut 7 bases from V and 5 bases from J, with 13 bases between. This CDR3 region has 12 residues. Using immunoSEQ multiplex PCR, the repertoire was profiled, and TCRdb retains in-frame clones only, with some absent. This sample has tens of thousands of clones, with roughly 84% found just once. With regard to this clone: Its antigen remains unknown.

The material was CD4+ or CD8+ T cells sorted from blood, obtained in a trial of the OX40 agonist ivuxolimab. The sequence came from an adult with an advanced solid tumor such as melanoma, head and neck, liver or kidney cancer. This sequence joins TRBV29-1 and TRBJ2-3, with no clear D. The CDR3 sequence is CSAPRYGDTQYF. CDR3 nucleotides: TGCAGCGCCCCGCGTTACGGAGATACGCAGTATTTT.